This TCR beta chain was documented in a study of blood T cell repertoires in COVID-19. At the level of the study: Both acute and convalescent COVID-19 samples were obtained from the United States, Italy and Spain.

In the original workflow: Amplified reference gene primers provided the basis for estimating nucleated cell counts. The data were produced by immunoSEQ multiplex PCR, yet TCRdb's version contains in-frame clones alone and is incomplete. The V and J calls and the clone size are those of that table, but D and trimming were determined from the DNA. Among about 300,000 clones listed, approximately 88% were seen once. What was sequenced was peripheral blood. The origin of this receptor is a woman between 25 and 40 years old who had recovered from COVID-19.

CDR3 sequence reads: CASSLNVQGMTQYF. The DNA for the CDR3 is TGTGCCAGCAGCTTAAACGTACAGGGGATGACCCAGTACTTC. The V and J genes are TRBV7-9 and TRBJ2-5, with 7 bases that match TRBD1. CDR3 size: 14 residues. Germline V gene data show CDR1 as SEHNR and CDR2 as FQNEAQ (reference sequence). V trimming: 2 bases; J trimming: 7 bases; junction bases outside the gene matches: 7.